This TCR beta chain appears in the sequencing data of a study of CD8 T cells in Susac syndrome. With random hexamers, about 0.45 to 1 ug RNA was reverse transcribed. TCRdb processed the immunoSEQ multiplex PCR reads anew with MiXCR; each CDR3 protein has one entry. The profile shows 150,000 to 200,000 distinct CDR3 sequences, just over 90% of them singletons. The germline V gene encodes CDR1 SEHNR and CDR2 FQNEAQ (reference sequence). Trimming took 7 bases from V and 0 from J, leaving 16 bases between them. CDR3 size: 16 residues. Material for sequencing was CD4+ T cells from PBMCs. The receptor was derived from a human donor in good health. The chain combines TRBV7-9 with TRBJ2-1; possible D gene TRBD2, 5 bases. CDR3 DNA sequence: TGTGCCAGCACCCAAGGCGGGTCCTCCTCCTACAATGAGCAGTTCTTC. This translates into CASTQGGSSSYNEQFF.